This T cell receptor beta chain comes out of a study of radiotherapy plus CTLA-4 blockade in lung cancer. Sequencing was performed with immunoSEQ multiplex PCR; in TCRdb, only in-frame clones are kept and a portion is missing. The data hold around 30,000 clones, with around 75% observed a single time. Broader study findings: Subsequent to radiotherapy plus ipilimumab, tumor-derived TCR clones underwent expansion in blood.

CDR1 is LNHDA and CDR2 is SQIVND in the germline V gene (reference sequence). V was cut by 5 bases and J by 4 bases, with 11 bases left in between. This CDR3 region has 13 residues. On this clone itself: The antigen is undetermined.

The chain couples TRBV19 to TRBJ1-2; D remains ambiguous. The TCR was taken from a human donor with non-small cell lung cancer that progressed on radiotherapy plus ipilimumab. The sample was peripheral blood, taken from a patient treated with radiotherapy plus ipilimumab. The chain's CDR3 is CASSPGRRYGYTF. DNA of the CDR3: TGTGCCAGTAGTCCAGGACGGCGCTATGGCTACACCTTC.